The clone carrying this TCR beta chain was recorded a few times. Its specificity is not known. Single TCR cDNA molecules each had their own unique molecular identifier. TCRdb called the 5' RACE reads again in MiXCR, with one record for every CDR3 protein. The data hold about 560 distinct CDR3 sequences, with around 38% observed a single time. This entry comes from a study of spatial heterogeneity in lung cancer. On the study more broadly: Tumor-region counts of TCR transcripts tracked strongly with a T cell module score from matched bulk RNA-seq.

V gave up 5 bases and J gave up 2 bases, with 1 base separating them. This CDR3 contains 11 residues. CDR1 MNHEY and CDR2 SVGEGT come from the germline V gene. Stated time point: sample taken at primary tumor resection. Samples were obtained from approximately 76 donors, all untreated early-stage non-small cell lung cancer patients. Study-level results: Tumor mutation counts were tracked by expanded intratumoral alpha and beta TCR counts.

V and J are TRBV6-2 or TRBV6-3 and TRBJ2-1; unclear D gene. The sequence came from a male donor with early-stage non-small cell lung cancer. The sequencing used lung tumor tissue, collected at surgery. CDR3 in amino acids: CASSPYNEQFF. The CDR3 coding sequence is TGTGCCAGCAGTCCCTACAATGAGCAGTTCTTC.